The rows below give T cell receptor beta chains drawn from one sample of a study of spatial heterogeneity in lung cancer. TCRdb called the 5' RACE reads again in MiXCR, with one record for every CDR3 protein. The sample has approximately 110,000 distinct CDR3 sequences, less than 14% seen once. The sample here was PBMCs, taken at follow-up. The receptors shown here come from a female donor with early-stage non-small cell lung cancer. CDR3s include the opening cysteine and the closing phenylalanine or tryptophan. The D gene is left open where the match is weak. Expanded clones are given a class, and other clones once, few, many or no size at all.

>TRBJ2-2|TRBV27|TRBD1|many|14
CASKDREEAGELFF
TGTGCCAGCAAGGACAGGGAAGAGGCCGGGGAGCTGTTTTTT
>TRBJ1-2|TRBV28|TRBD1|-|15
CASSSHPGTGKDYTF
TGTGCCAGCAGTTCTCACCCCGGGACAGGGAAAGACTACACCTTC
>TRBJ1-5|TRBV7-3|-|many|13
CASSLTGGQPQHF
TGTGCCAGCAGCTTAACCGGGGGACAGCCCCAGCATTTT
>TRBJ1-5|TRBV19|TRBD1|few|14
CASSLRDRNQPQHF
TGTGCCAGTAGCCTCCGGGACAGGAATCAGCCCCAGCATTTT
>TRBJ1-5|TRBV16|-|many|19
CASSPNPQGLRGSNQPQHF
TGTGCCAGCAGCCCAAACCCACAGGGCTTAAGGGGAAGCAATCAGCCCCAGCATTTT
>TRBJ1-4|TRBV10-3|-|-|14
CAISEDATNEKLFF
TGTGCCATCAGTGAGGATGCAACTAATGAAAAACTGTTTTTT
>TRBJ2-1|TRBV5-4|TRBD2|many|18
CASSLHGLAGGPYNEQFF
TGTGCCAGCAGCTTACACGGACTAGCGGGAGGGCCATACAATGAGCAGTTCTTC
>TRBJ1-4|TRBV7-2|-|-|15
CASSRTRPTNEKLFF
TGTGCCAGCAGCCGTACCAGACCAACTAATGAAAAACTGTTTTTT
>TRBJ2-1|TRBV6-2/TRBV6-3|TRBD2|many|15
CASSYGGAGANEQFF
TGTGCCAGCAGTTACGGGGGAGCGGGGGCCAATGAGCAGTTCTTC
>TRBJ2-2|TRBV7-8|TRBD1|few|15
CASSPRGRATGELFF
TGTGCCAGCAGCCCCAGGGGGCGGGCAACCGGGGAGCTGTTTTTT
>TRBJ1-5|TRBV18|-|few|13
CASSPGSSQPQHF
TGTGCCAGCTCACCGGGGAGTTCGCAGCCCCAGCATTTT